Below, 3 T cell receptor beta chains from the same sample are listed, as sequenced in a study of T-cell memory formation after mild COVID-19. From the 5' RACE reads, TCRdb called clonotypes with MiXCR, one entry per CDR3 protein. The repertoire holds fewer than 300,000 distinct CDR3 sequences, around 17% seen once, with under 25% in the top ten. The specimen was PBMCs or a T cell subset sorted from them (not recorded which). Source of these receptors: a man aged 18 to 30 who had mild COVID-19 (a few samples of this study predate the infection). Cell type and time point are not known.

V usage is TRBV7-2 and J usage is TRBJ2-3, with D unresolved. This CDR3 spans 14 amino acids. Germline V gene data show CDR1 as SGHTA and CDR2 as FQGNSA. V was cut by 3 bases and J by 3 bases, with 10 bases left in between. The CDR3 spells CASSFSSRTDTQYF. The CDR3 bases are TGTGCCAGCAGCTTTTCCAGCCGGACAGATACGCAGTATTTT.

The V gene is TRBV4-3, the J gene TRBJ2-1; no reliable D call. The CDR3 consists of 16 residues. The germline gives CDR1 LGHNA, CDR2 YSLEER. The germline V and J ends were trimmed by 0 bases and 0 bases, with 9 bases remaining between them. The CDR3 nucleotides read TGCGCCAGCAGCCAAGAATCTAGGCCCTCCTACAATGAGCAGTTCTTC. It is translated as CASSQESRPSYNEQFF.

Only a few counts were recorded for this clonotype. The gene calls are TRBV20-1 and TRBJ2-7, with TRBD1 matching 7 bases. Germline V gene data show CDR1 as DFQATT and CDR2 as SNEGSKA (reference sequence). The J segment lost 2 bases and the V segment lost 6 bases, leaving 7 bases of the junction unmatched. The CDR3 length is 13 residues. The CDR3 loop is CSADRDSTYEQYF. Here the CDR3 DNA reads TGCAGTGCGGACCGGGACAGTACCTACGAGCAGTACTTC.